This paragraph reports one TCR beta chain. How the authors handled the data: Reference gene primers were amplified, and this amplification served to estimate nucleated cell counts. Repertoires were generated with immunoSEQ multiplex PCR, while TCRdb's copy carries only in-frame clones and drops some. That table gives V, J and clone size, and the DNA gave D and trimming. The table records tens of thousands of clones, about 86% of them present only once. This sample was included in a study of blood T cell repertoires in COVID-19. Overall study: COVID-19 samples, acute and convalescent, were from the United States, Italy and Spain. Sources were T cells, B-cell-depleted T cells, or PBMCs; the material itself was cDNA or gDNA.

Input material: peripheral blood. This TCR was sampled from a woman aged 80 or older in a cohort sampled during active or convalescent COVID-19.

In nucleotides, the CDR3 is TGTGCCGAAGCGGGACTAGCTCGTAGCTCCTACGAGCAGTACTTC. Protein product: CAEAGLARSSYEQYF. The V gene is TRBV6-5, the J gene TRBJ2-7, with TRBD2 identical over 9 bases. The CDR3 spans 15 residues. With 11 bases clipped from V and 0 bases from J, the junction kept 11 bases outside the gene matches. Germline V gene lookup returns CDR1 MNHEY and CDR2 SVGAGI.